The next 6 T cell receptor beta chains were all read from a single sample in a study of T cell changes during pregnancy in multiple sclerosis. TCRdb's table, derived via immunoSEQ multiplex PCR, lists solely in-frame clones and lacks some. Of tens of thousands of clones listed, 92% are singletons. Here the sequenced sample was peripheral blood, taken before pregnancy. These receptors were taken from a female donor with multiple sclerosis, enrolled in a pregnancy study.

This chain uses TRBV5-8 with TRBJ1-5; D not resolved. Germline V lookup: CDR1 SGHTS, CDR2 YDEGEE. The CDR3 contains 13 residues. The ends were cut back, 5 bases at V and 3 bases at J, with 9 bases in the middle. The CDR3 loop reads CASSPRINQPQHF. CDR3 bases: TGTGCCAGCAGTCCTCGTATCAATCAGCCCCAGCATTTT.

V gene TRBV29-1 combines with J gene TRBJ1-5; 12 positions agree with TRBD1. From germline, CDR1 is SQVTM and CDR2 ANQGSEA. J gave up 3 bases and V 4 bases, and 4 bases lay outside the gene matches. CDR3 length equals 15 residues. In nucleotides, the CDR3 is TGCAGCGTTGTGGCGGGACAGGGGGCCAATCAGCCCCAGCATTTT. Its translation: CSVVAGQGANQPQHF.

This clone was seen more than once but under ten times. The chain has TRBV4-1 and TRBJ2-1, with D maybe TRBD2 (6 bases). The germline V and J ends were trimmed by 0 bases and 4 bases, with 7 bases remaining between them. CDR1 is MGHRA, CDR2 YSYEKL, per germline. CDR3 length: 14 residues. In nucleotides, the CDR3 is TGCGCCAGCAGCCAAGAGGGGGGTTACAATGAGCAGTTCTTC. Amino acid sequence: CASSQEGGYNEQFF.

This clone appeared a single time. This chain uses TRBV12-5 with TRBJ2-2; maybe TRBD2 (5 bases). Germline V CDR1 and CDR2: LGHNT, FRNRAP. V was trimmed by 5 bases and J by 7 bases, leaving 8 bases between them. The CDR3 length is 12 residues. The CDR3 region is CASGTRDGELFF. The CDR3 nucleotides are TGTGCTAGTGGTACCCGGGACGGGGAGCTGTTTTTT.

The V gene is TRBV11-2, the J gene TRBJ2-5; D gene unclear. Germline V gene data show CDR1 as SGHAT and CDR2 as FQNNGV. Trimming shortened V by 4 bases and J by 2 bases, and 11 bases separated the two germline ends. The CDR3 has 14 residues. The CDR3 loop reads CASSSDWPQETQYF. The CDR3, as DNA: TGTGCCAGCAGCTCCGACTGGCCACAAGAGACCCAGTACTTC.

V gene TRBV18 combines with J gene TRBJ1-2; perhaps TRBD1 as D (5 bases). CDR1 and CDR2 from the germline V gene are KGHSH and LQKENI. The CDR3 is 13 residues long. The ends were cut back, 2 bases at V and 9 bases at J, with 13 bases in the middle. The CDR3 protein is CASSPGAGESYTF. The CDR3 bases are TGTGCCAGCTCACCAGGGGCGGGGGAGAGCTACACCTTC.